The 22 T cell receptor beta chains below all came from one sample that was sequenced in a study of cytomegalovirus exposure and HLA in healthy donors. 13 Jbeta primers and 60 Vbeta primers were used for the PCR. Measured with immunoSEQ multiplex PCR; TCRdb has only the in-frame clones, and not every one. The sample shows roughly 190,000 clones, over 80% of them seen only once. Sequencing was performed on PBMCs. Every receptor here comes from a man aged 25-45 years in good health and CMV-seronegative.

The V gene is TRBV27, the J gene TRBJ1-2, with a possible D match to TRBD1 (5 bases). Germline CDR1 reads MNHEY; CDR2 reads SMNVEV (reference sequence). V was trimmed by 6 bases and J by 8 bases, leaving 13 bases between them. This CDR3 has 12 amino acids. The CDR3, as DNA: TGTGCCAGCAGCGACAGCCTGGGGGGCTACACCTTC. This translates into CASSDSLGGYTF.

The chain employs TRBV10-3 and TRBJ1-1; possibly TRBD1 for D (5 bases). Trimming shortened V by 9 bases and J by 3 bases, and 14 bases separated the two germline ends. CDR3 size: 13 residues. CDR1 ENHRY and CDR2 SYGVKD come from the germline V gene. The CDR3 is CAIQRDWDTEAFF. The CDR3 DNA reads as TGTGCCATACAGAGGGACTGGGACACTGAAGCTTTCTTT.

This clone was detected once. The chain employs TRBV4-3 and TRBJ1-5; TRBD1 might be the D (5 bases). The CDR3 runs to 14 residues. Germline CDR1 and CDR2: LGHNA and YSLEER. V gave up 4 bases and J gave up 1 base, with 8 bases separating them. The CDR3 loop is CASSPYRSNQPQHF. In nucleotides, the CDR3 is TGCGCCAGCAGCCCGTACAGGAGCAATCAGCCCCAGCATTTT.

This chain links TRBV10-3 with TRBJ1-5; 7 positions match TRBD1. V lost 8 bases, J lost 0 bases, and 4 bases stayed unmatched. Germline CDR1 is ENHRY and CDR2 is SYGVKD. The CDR3 loop spans 14 amino acids. CDR3 amino acids: CAIRDSYSNQPQHF. CDR3 nucleotide sequence: TGTGCCATCCGGGACAGTTATAGCAATCAGCCCCAGCATTTT.

V gene TRBV19 combines with J gene TRBJ1-5; 7 bases align to TRBD1. The CDR3 spans 15 residues. CDR1 and CDR2 from the germline V gene are LNHDA and SQIVND (reference sequence). V lost 7 bases and J lost 1; bases outside the gene matches: 7. For the CDR3, the DNA is TGTGCCAGTAATGGGGCAGGGGGGAGCAATCAGCCCCAGCATTTT. Encoded protein: CASNGAGGSNQPQHF.

The chain employs TRBV6-5 and TRBJ1-2; TRBD1 is a possible D gene (5 bases). Germline-derived CDR1 and CDR2 are MNHEY and SVGAGI. CDR3 length: 16 residues. V gave up 4 bases and J gave up 2 bases, with 17 bases separating them. CDR3 sequence reads: CASSSTPGHGNYGYTF. CDR3 nucleotide sequence: TGTGCCAGCAGTTCGACCCCTGGACACGGAAACTATGGCTACACCTTC.

The rearrangement uses TRBV19 and TRBJ2-2, with D possibly matching TRBD2 (6 bases). The CDR3 runs 17 residues. Germline lookup yields CDR1 LNHDA and CDR2 SQIVND (reference sequence). Between the trimmed V and J ends, which lost 3 bases and 0 bases, there was a span of 14 bases. CDR3 sequence reads: CASSIFPAGSNTGELFF. The CDR3 nucleotides read TGTGCCAGTAGTATCTTCCCCGCGGGATCGAACACCGGGGAGCTGTTTTTT.

V and J are TRBV27 and TRBJ2-3, with 14 bases that match TRBD2. J lost 1 base, V lost 4 bases, and 4 bases had no gene match. CDR3 length: 17 amino acids. Germline assignment: CDR1 MNHEY and CDR2 SMNVEV (reference sequence). DNA for the CDR3: TGTGCCAGCAGTTCAATGACTAGCGGGAGGGGCACAGATACGCAGTATTTT. It codes for CASSSMTSGRGTDTQYF.

The V gene is TRBV7-9, the J gene TRBJ2-5; D is perhaps TRBD1 (5 bases). Germline V gene lookup returns CDR1 SEHNR and CDR2 FQNEAQ (reference sequence). The CDR3 runs 15 residues. V lost 2 bases and J lost 2, with 12 bases in between. The CDR3 here is CASSLWTKLQETQYF. The CDR3 DNA follows: TGTGCCAGCAGCTTATGGACAAAATTACAAGAGACCCAGTACTTC. Full variable domain (outside the CDR3, taken from reference TRBV7-9 and TRBJ2-5): DTGVSQNPRHKITKRGQNVTFRCDPISEHNRLYWYRQTLGQGPEFLTYFQNEAQLEKSRLLSDRFSAERPKGSFSTLEIQRTEQGDSAMYLCASSLWTKLQETQYFGPGTRLLVL.

This clone was recorded once. The V and J genes are TRBV9 and TRBJ1-2; D remains ambiguous. The CDR3 sequence is 14 residues long. Trimming shortened V by 0 bases and J by 0 bases, and 6 bases separated the two germline ends. The germline V gene has CDR1 SGDLS and CDR2 YYNGEE. CDR3 nucleotide sequence: TGTGCCAGCAGCGTAGGAGGAACTAACTATGGCTACACCTTC. It is translated as CASSVGGTNYGYTF.

This chain's CDR3 is CSGATAFRNEQFF. As DNA, the CDR3 is TGCAGCGGGGCAACGGCCTTTCGCAATGAGCAGTTCTTC. V and J are TRBV29-1 and TRBJ2-1; D is unresolved. The CDR3 has 13 residues. Germline V gives CDR1 SQVTM, CDR2 ANQGSEA. V lost 7 bases and J 6 bases, leaving 16 bases between the germline ends.

The gene calls are TRBV19 and TRBJ2-1; perhaps TRBD2 as D (6 bases). This CDR3 contains 15 residues. Deletions cut 6 bases from V and 2 bases from J, with 14 bases between. Germline V gives CDR1 LNHDA, CDR2 SQIVND (reference sequence). Here the CDR3 DNA reads TGTGCCAGTAGACTACTGGGGGGAACCTACAATGAGCAGTTCTTC. Translated: CASRLLGGTYNEQFF. The whole variable domain, filled in from reference TRBV19 and TRBJ2-1, reads DGGITQSPKYLFRKEGQNVTLSCEQNLNHDAMYWYRQDPGQGLRLIYYSQIVNDFQKGDIAEGYSVSREKKESFPLTVTSAQKNPTAFYLCASRLLGGTYNEQFFGPGTRLTVL.

This clone was detected once. The chain has TRBV18 and TRBJ1-5; D is ambiguous. Germline lookup yields CDR1 KGHSH and CDR2 LQKENI. This CDR3 has 15 amino acids. Trimming removed 2 bases at V and 6 bases at J, with 14 bases between. CDR3 region: CASSPYEGIGQPQHF. The CDR3 DNA sequence: TGTGCCAGCTCACCATACGAGGGTATAGGTCAGCCCCAGCATTTT.

The rearrangement links TRBV5-1 to TRBJ2-5, with 7 nucleotides matching TRBD1. V lost 3 bases, J lost 2 bases, and 1 base stayed unmatched. This CDR3 spans 13 amino acids. From germline, CDR1 is SGHRS and CDR2 YFSETQ. CDR3 nucleotide sequence: TGCGCCAGCAGCTGGGACAGTCAAGAGACCCAGTACTTC. It codes for CASSWDSQETQYF.

On this clone: Relative to the germline gene, one junction end is altered; a read error may explain this. The chain is built from TRBV5-1 and TRBJ2-3; 8 bases are shared with TRBD2. Germline-derived CDR1 and CDR2 are SGHRS and YFSETQ. CDR3 size: 14 residues. The CDR3 loop is CASTSGGTTGTQYF. The DNA for the CDR3 is TGCGCCAGCACCTCGGGGGGGACCACAGGTACGCAGTATTTT.

This clone was observed a handful of times. The chain links TRBV28 to TRBJ2-1; D unresolved. V lost 3 bases and J 5 bases, leaving 11 bases between the germline ends. The CDR3 extends over 14 amino acids. Germline lookup yields CDR1 MDHEN and CDR2 SYDVKM. This CDR3 reads CASSLPDRDNEQFF. CDR3 in DNA: TGTGCCAGCAGTTTGCCCGACCGGGACAATGAGCAGTTCTTC.

V and J are TRBV4-2 and TRBJ2-7; no clear D gene. The CDR3 extends over 15 amino acids. The germline V gene has CDR1 LGHNA and CDR2 YNFKEQ. Between the trimmed V and J ends, which lost 0 bases and 4 bases, there was a span of 13 bases. CDR3 DNA: TGTGCCAGCAGCCAAGATACTTCACAGCTATACGAGCAGTACTTC. It yields the protein CASSQDTSQLYEQYF.

V gene TRBV9 combines with J gene TRBJ2-1, with TRBD2 identical over 7 bases. This CDR3 contains 13 residues. The trim removed 7 bases at V and 4 bases at J, leaving 5 bases unmatched. Germline V gene data show CDR1 as SGDLS and CDR2 as YYNGEE. The CDR3 sequence is CASGGDGYNEQFF. For the CDR3, the DNA is TGTGCCAGCGGGGGGGACGGGTACAATGAGCAGTTCTTC.

This clone was observed a handful of times. The J gene is TRBJ1-2, the V gene TRBV28, with D possibly being TRBD1 (5 bases). The CDR3 has 15 amino acids. Germline V gene data show CDR1 as MDHEN and CDR2 as SYDVKM. Trimming removed 3 bases from V and 5 bases from J, with 16 bases in between. The CDR3 here is CASSFLSVRGYGYTF. DNA for the CDR3: TGTGCCAGCAGTTTCTTGTCGGTTAGGGGTTATGGCTACACCTTC.

The CDR3 nucleotides read TGTGCCAGCAGCCCCCGGGAGCCTCAAGAGACCCAGTACTTC. As protein: CASSPREPQETQYF. The V call is TRBV5-8, the J call TRBJ2-5; weak D call: TRBD2 (6 bases). With 4 bases removed from V and 2 bases from J, the gap between germline ends came to 12 bases. Germline V gives CDR1 SGHTS, CDR2 YDEGEE. The CDR3 runs to 14 residues.

The genes are TRBV21-1 and TRBJ2-1; TRBD1, as called in the table, went unchecked against the DNA. TRBV21-1 is deemed a pseudogene. CDR3 length equals 20 residues. CDR3 region: CAPRRGFHSTLQDRGHEQFF. In DNA, the CDR3 is TGTGCTCCCCGGCGGGGTTTTCACTCGACCCTACAGGACAGGGGCCATGAGCAGTTCTTC.

The genes are TRBV28 and TRBJ1-5; a possible D gene is TRBD1 (6 bases). This CDR3 spans 14 amino acids. V gave up 0 bases and J gave up 12 bases, with 15 bases separating them. The germline gives CDR1 MDHEN, CDR2 SYDVKM. As DNA, the CDR3 is TGTGCCAGCAGTTTATGGTTGTCGGGGGGCCGCCAGCATTTT. This sequence encodes CASSLWLSGGRQHF.